This T cell receptor (beta chain) was found in a study of blood T cell repertoires in COVID-19. Authors' analysis steps: Cell counts per sample came from amplifying reference gene primers. Here immunoSEQ multiplex PCR was the method, and the copy in TCRdb shows in-frame clones only, minus some. V, J and clone size were drawn from that table, and D and trimming were deduced from the DNA. Of roughly 29,000 clones in the sample, roughly 85% are singletons; the top ten hold roughly 10%. V shed 1 base and J 5 bases; nucleotides not matched to a gene: 9. Germline V gene sequence: CDR1 GTSNPN, CDR2 SVGIG (reference sequence). The CDR3 consists of 16 residues.

The chain combines TRBV30 with TRBJ1-5; the match to TRBD1 covers 9 bases. The specimen was peripheral blood. The sequence derives from a human donor in a cohort sampled during active COVID-19. The CDR3 region is CAWSAQNRGPYQPQHF. The CDR3 DNA sequence: TGTGCCTGGAGTGCTCAAAACAGGGGGCCGTATCAGCCCCAGCATTTT.